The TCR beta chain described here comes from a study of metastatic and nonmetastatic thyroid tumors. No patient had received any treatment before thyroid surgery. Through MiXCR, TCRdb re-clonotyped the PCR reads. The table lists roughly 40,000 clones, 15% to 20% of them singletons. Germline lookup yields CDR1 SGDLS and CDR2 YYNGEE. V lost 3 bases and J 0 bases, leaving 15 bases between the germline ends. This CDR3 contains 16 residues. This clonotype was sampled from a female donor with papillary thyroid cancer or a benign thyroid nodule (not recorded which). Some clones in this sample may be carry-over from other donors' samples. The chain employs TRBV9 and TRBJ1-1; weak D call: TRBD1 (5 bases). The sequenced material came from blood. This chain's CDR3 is CASSDDSLIMNTEAFF. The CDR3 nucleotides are TGTGCCAGCAGCGATGACAGTTTGATTATGAACACTGAAGCTTTCTTT.